Only one count was recorded for the clone carrying this T cell receptor beta chain. V dropped 2 bases and J dropped 6; count of bases not matched to a gene: 5. Germline V gene sequence: CDR1 MNHEY, CDR2 SVGAGI. The CDR3 spans 14 residues. The sample belongs to a study of control samples from healthy donors and cancer patients. Assay used: immunoSEQ multiplex PCR; TCRdb lists only in-frame clones, some missing. The sample has 140,000 or so clones; about nine tenths are singletons. The specimen sequenced was blood. The origin of this receptor is a man aged 30 to 45 in good health. The chain links TRBV6-5 to TRBJ1-2, with TRBD1 matching 8 bases. CDR3 amino acids: CASSYNTGGNGYTF. CDR3 nucleotides: TGTGCCAGCAGTTACAACACAGGGGGGAATGGCTACACCTTC.